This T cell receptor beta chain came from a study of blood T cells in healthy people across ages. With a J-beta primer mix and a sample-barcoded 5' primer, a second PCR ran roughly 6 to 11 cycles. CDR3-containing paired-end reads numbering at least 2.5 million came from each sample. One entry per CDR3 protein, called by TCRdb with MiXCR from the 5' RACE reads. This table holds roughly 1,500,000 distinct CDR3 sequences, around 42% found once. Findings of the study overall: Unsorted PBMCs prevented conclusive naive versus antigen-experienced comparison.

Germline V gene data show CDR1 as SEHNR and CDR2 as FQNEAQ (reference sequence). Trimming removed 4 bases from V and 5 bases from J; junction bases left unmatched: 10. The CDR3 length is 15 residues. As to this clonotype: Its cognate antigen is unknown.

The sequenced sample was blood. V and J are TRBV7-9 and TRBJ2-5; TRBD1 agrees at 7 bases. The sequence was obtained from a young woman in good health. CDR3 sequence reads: CASSWGQTGSETQYF. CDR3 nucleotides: TGTGCCAGCAGCTGGGGGCAGACAGGGTCTGAGACCCAGTACTTC.